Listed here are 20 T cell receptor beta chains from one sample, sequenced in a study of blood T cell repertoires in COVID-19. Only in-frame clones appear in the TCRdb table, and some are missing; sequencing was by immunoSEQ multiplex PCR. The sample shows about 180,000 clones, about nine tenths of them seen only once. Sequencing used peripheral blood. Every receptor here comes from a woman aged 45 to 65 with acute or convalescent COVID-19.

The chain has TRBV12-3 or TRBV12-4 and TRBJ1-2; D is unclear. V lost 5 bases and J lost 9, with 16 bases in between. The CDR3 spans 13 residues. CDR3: CASSSGRVDRYTF. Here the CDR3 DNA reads TGTGCCAGCAGTAGCGGACGGGTGGACCGCTACACCTTC.

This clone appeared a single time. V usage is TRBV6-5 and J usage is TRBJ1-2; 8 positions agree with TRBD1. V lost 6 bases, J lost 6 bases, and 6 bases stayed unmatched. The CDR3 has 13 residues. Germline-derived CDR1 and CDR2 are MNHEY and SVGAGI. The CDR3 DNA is TGTGCCAGCAGCCCCGGACAGGGAAATGGCTACACCTTC. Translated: CASSPGQGNGYTF.

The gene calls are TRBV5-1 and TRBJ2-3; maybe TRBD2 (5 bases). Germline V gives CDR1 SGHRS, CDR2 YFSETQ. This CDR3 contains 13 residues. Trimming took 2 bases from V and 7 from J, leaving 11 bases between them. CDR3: CASSFMEENTQYF. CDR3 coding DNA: TGCGCCAGCAGCTTTATGGAGGAGAATACGCAGTATTTT.

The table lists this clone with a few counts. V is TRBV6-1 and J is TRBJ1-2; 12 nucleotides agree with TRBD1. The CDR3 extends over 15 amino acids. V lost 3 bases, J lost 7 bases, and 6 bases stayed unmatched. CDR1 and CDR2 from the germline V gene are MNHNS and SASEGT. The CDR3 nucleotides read TGTGCCAGCAGTGATGGGGACAGGGGGCTATTTGGCTACACCTTC. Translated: CASSDGDRGLFGYTF.

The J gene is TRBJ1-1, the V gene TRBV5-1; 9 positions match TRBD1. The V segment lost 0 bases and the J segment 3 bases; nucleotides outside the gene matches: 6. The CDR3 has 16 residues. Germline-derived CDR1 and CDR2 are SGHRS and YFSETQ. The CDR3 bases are TGCGCCAGCAGCTTGGTGGCCGGGACAGGGTACACTGAAGCTTTCTTT. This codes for CASSLVAGTGYTEAFF.

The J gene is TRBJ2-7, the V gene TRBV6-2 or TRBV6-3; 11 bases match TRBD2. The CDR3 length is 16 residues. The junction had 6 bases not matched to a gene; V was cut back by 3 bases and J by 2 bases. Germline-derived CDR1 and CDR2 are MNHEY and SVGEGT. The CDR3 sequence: CASSYPMTSGTYEQYF. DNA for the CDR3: TGTGCCAGCAGTTATCCAATGACTAGCGGGACCTACGAGCAGTACTTC.

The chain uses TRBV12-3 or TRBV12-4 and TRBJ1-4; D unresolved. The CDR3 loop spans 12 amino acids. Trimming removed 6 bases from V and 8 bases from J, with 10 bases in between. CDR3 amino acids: CASSRTGEKLFF. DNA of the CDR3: TGTGCCAGCAGCCGGACGGGGGAAAAACTGTTTTTT.

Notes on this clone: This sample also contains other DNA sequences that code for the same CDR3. The CDR3 loop is CASSQQGSYGYTF. The CDR3 DNA reads as TGTGCCAGCAGCCAACAGGGGAGCTATGGCTACACCTTC. The rearrangement uses TRBV12-3 or TRBV12-4 and TRBJ1-2, with 7 bases identical to TRBD1. V shed 6 bases and J 4 bases; nucleotides not matched to a gene: 5. This CDR3 has 13 amino acids.

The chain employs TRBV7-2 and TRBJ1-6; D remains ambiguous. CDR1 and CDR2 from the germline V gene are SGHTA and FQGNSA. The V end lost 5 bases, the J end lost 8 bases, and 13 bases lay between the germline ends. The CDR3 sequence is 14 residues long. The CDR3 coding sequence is TGTGCCAGCAGCGCGGAGGGCGGGTATTCACCCCTCCACTTT. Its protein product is CASSAEGGYSPLHF.

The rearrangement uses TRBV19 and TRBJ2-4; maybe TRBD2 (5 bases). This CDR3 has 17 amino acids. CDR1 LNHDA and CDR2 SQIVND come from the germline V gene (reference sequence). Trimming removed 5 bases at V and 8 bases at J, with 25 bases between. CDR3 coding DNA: TGTGCCAGTAGTCCCCCCTTTCTGTCCCCCCGCGGGCACATTCAGTACTTC. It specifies CASSPPFLSPRGHIQYF.

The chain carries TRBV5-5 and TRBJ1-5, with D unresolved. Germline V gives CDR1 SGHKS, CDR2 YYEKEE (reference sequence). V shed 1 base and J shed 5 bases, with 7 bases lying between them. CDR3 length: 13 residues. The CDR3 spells CASSLYSDQPQHF. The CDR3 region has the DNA TGTGCCAGCAGCTTGTATTCGGATCAGCCCCAGCATTTT.

The CDR3 sequence is CASSLGPGLSEPLHF. CDR3 DNA: TGTGCCAGCAGCCTTGGACCGGGACTGTCAGAACCCCTCCACTTT. The V gene is TRBV9, the J gene TRBJ1-6; perhaps TRBD1 as D (5 bases). CDR1 SGDLS and CDR2 YYNGEE come from the germline V gene. This CDR3 is built from 15 residues. Trimming took off 4 bases at V and 12 bases at J, with 20 bases between the two ends.

The CDR3 nucleotides read TGTGCCAGCAGTTTATGGGGACAGGGAAAAGCTTTCTTT. Translating gives CASSLWGQGKAFF. This chain uses TRBV27 with TRBJ1-1; TRBD1 matches 9 bases. There are 13 residues in the CDR3. Germline assignment: CDR1 MNHEY and CDR2 SMNVEV (reference sequence). Germline trimming cut 1 base from V and 9 bases from J; bases unmatched to any gene: 3.

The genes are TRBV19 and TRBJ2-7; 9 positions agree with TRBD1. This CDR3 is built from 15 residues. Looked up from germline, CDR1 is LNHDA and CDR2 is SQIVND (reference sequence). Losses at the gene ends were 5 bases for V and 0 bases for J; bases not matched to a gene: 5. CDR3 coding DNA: TGTGCCAGTAGTCAGGGACAGGGAGGCTCCTACGAGCAGTACTTC. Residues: CASSQGQGGSYEQYF.

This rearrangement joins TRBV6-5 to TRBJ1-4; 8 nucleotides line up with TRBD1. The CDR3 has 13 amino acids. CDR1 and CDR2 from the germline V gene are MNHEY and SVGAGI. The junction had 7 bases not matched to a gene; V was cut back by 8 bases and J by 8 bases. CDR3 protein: CASLRTGREKLFF. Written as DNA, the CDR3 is TGTGCCAGCCTCAGGACAGGGCGCGAAAAACTGTTTTTT.

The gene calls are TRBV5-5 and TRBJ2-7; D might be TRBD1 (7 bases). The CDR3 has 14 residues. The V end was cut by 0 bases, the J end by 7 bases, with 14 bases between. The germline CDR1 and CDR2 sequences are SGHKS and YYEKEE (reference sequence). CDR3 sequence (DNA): TGTGCCAGCAGCTTGGCCACAGGGGCGGGGGAGCAGTACTTC. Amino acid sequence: CASSLATGAGEQYF.

CDR3 DNA: TGTGCCATCTATGGAGTTGACTTCACCACCTTC. The encoded protein is CAIYGVDFTTF. The gene calls are TRBV7-9 and TRBJ1-2; the D is unclear. The CDR3 is 11 amino acids. Trimming pared 10 bases from V and 13 bases from J, leaving 19 bases between. Germline values: CDR1 SEHNR, CDR2 FQNEAQ (reference sequence).

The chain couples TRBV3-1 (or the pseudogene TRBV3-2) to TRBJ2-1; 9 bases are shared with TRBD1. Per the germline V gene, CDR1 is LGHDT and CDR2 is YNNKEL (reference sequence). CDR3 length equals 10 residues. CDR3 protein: CALPGQGPFF. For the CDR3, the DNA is TGTGCTCTCCCGGGACAGGGACCGTTCTTC.

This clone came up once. CDR3 region: CASSGSGTGGSSYNSPLHF. CDR3 DNA sequence: TGTGCCAGCAGCGGGTCCGGGACAGGGGGGAGCTCCTATAATTCACCCCTCCACTTT. V and J are TRBV7-8 and TRBJ1-6, with 11 nucleotides matching TRBD1. The trim removed 5 bases at V and 0 bases at J, leaving 9 bases unmatched. Looked up from germline, CDR1 is SGHVS and CDR2 is FQNEAQ. CDR3 length: 19 amino acids. Together with reference TRBV7-8 and TRBJ1-6, the CDR3 gives the full variable domain: GAGVSQSPRYKVAKRGQDVALRCDPISGHVSLFWYQQALGQGPEFLTYFQNEAQLDKSGLPSDRFFAERPEGSVSTLKIQRTQQEDSAVYLCASSGSGTGGSSYNSPLHFGNGTRLTVT.

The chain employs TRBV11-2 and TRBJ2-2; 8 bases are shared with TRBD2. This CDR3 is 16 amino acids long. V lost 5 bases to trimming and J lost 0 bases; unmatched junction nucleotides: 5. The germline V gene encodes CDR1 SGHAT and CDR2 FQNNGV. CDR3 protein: CASSPWRGANTGELFF. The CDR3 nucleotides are TGTGCCAGCAGCCCATGGCGGGGGGCGAACACCGGGGAGCTGTTTTTT.